This T cell receptor (beta chain) was documented in a study of T cell clonality in common variable immunodeficiency. Repertoires were generated with immunoSEQ multiplex PCR, while TCRdb's copy carries only in-frame clones and drops some. The sample yields about 60,000 clones, without any singletons. This clone was found many times. The read terminates 3 residues before the CDR3 end, so the remaining end is supplied by the germline J gene. Per the germline V gene, CDR1 is SNHLY and CDR2 is FYNNEI. The CDR3 sequence is 15 residues long. Trimming removed 1 base from V and 2 bases from J, with 8 bases in between.

Material for sequencing was peripheral blood mononuclear cells. The chain combines TRBV2 with TRBJ2-2, with D possibly matching TRBD2 (7 bases). The source is a person aged 18 to 70 in good health. The DNA read from the CDR3 is TGTGCCAGCAGTGAAGGGGGGGGCAACACCGGGGAG. It translates to CASSEGGGNTGE. The full CDR3 is CASSEGGGNTGELFF.